Below, one TCR beta chain is given with its context. Its antigen is currently unknown. Template switching by 5'RACE produced TCR cDNA, adding a universal primer site and UMIs. TCRdb ran MiXCR on the 5' RACE reads and lists one entry per CDR3 protein. The table has some 160,000 distinct CDR3 sequences, 7% to 10% seen once. Germline lookup yields CDR1 KGHDR and CDR2 SFDVKD. The CDR3 is 14 amino acids. V was shortened by 3 bases and J by 4 bases, with 10 bases between the two germline ends. The data derive from a study of T cells after yellow fever vaccination. General study results and limits: Reappearing after the booster were most of the clones from primary vaccination (about 95% CD4, 88% CD8).

Specimen: CD8+ T cells sorted from PBMCs, collected 45 days after the yellow fever booster vaccination. The chain employs TRBV24-1 and TRBJ2-3; D may match TRBD1 or TRBD2 (6 bases each). The receptor was isolated from a man younger than 35 who received the YFV17D yellow fever vaccine. CDR3: CATSDPGEADTQYF. The CDR3 coding sequence is TGTGCCACCAGTGATCCAGGGGAGGCAGATACGCAGTATTTT.